This is a list of T cell receptor beta chains from one sample in a study of CD8 T cells in ankylosing spondylitis. From the 5' RACE reads, TCRdb called clonotypes with MiXCR, one entry per CDR3 protein. The sample holds a few hundred thousand distinct CDR3 sequences, more than 9% seen once. Sequenced input: blood, either unsorted or a sorted T cell fraction (not recorded which). Receptors originate from a female donor with ankylosing spondylitis or in good health (not recorded which). CDR3s leave out the opening cysteine and the closing phenylalanine or tryptophan.

v_call,cdr3_length,j_call,cdr3_aa
TRBV28,12,TRBJ1-2,ASRDTDRGRGYT
TRBV2,16,TRBJ2-3,ACSPGTSGMPSTDTQY
TRBV20-1,10,TRBJ1-5,SAVDRGEPQH
TRBV16,14,TRBJ1-2,ASSQSMPRAKYGYT
TRBV20-1,14,TRBJ1-6,SARVRGREHNSPLH
TRBV12-3/TRBV12-4,13,TRBJ2-5,ASSLGTGSLVTQY
TRBV9,13,TRBJ1-1,ASSVDRGTNTEAF
TRBV20-1,10,TRBJ1-1,SARDVNTEAF
TRBV7-7,13,TRBJ2-1,ASSPGLQNQNEQF
TRBV28,16,TRBJ2-2,ASSLGAASGVNTGELF
TRBV10-3,11,TRBJ1-5,AIGGYGDQPQH
TRBV28,12,TRBJ2-1,ASSFGTVGNEQF
TRBV5-1,13,TRBJ1-4,ASSSPGARNEKLF
TRBV6-1,12,TRBJ2-7,ASSRLAGGYEQY
TRBV27,14,TRBJ2-1,ASSLSPSGSQNQQF
TRBV20-1,13,TRBJ2-1,SASAGLAWANEQF
TRBV24-1,12,TRBJ2-1,ATSESGRYNEQF
TRBV20-1,12,TRBJ1-2,SARSLGGARGYT
TRBV29-1,16,TRBJ2-7,SVEKSRTGLLGSYEQY
TRBV5-5,16,TRBJ1-5,ASSLGDRLAYSNQPQH
TRBV20-1,12,TRBJ2-3,SASRGGGADTQY
TRBV3-1,15,TRBJ2-2,ASSLEERWPVAGELF
TRBV6-5,12,TRBJ1-1,ASSSTVSRTEAF
TRBV5-1,12,TRBJ1-1,ASSLGGQGAEAF
TRBV11-1,12,TRBJ1-6,ASSSNGNNSPLH
TRBV5-5,15,TRBJ2-7,ASSSIRDRGYNTEQY
TRBV29-1,9,-,SGFVGQTQY
TRBV7-2,11,TRBJ2-7,ASSLSVSYEQY
TRBV6-2/TRBV6-3,11,TRBJ1-1,ASSPLLNTEAF
TRBV7-2,12,TRBJ2-5,ASSLSVIQETQY
TRBV20-1,13,TRBJ2-7,SARGSGISSYEQY
TRBV7-2,10,TRBJ2-7,ASSLALGEQY
TRBV5-1,13,TRBJ1-5,ASSPDGGNAQPQH
TRBV7-9,12,TRBJ2-7,ASSVGGSSYEQY
TRBV7-9,13,TRBJ2-1,ASSLRGPMDNEQF
TRBV5-1,12,TRBJ2-5,ASSSSGLQETQY
TRBV12-3/TRBV12-4,13,TRBJ1-5,ASTPGQGSNQPQH
TRBV29-1,15,TRBJ1-4,SVVGVQGGESNEKLF
TRBV6-1,11,TRBJ1-2,ASRSLQGMGYT
TRBV5-1,13,TRBJ2-2,ASSLGSENTGELF
TRBV24-1,11,TRBJ1-2,ATSDHGTAGYT
TRBV15,11,TRBJ2-7,AIRTGTMDEQY
TRBV28,15,TRBJ2-3,ASSLSFGAGGVNTQY
TRBV5-5,12,TRBJ2-1,ASNLRLVLDEQF